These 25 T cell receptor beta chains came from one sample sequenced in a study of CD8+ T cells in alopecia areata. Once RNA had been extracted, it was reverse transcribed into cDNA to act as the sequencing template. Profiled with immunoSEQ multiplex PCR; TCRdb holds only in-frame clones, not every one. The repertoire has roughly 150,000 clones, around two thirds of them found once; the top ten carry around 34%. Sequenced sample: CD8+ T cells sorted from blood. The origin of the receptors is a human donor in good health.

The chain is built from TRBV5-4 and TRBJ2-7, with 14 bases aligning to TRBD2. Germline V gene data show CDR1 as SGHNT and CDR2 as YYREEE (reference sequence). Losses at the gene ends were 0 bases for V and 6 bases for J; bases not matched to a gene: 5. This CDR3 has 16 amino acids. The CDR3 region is CASSLGGTSGRGEQYF. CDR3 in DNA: TGTGCCAGCAGCTTGGGGGGGACTAGCGGGAGAGGCGAGCAGTACTTC.

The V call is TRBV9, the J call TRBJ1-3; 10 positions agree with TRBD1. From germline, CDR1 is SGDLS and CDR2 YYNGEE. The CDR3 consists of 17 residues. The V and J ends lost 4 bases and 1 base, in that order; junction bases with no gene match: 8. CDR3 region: CASSPRDRGSSGNTIYF. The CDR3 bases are TGTGCCAGCAGCCCCCGGGACAGGGGCTCATCTGGAAACACCATATATTTT.

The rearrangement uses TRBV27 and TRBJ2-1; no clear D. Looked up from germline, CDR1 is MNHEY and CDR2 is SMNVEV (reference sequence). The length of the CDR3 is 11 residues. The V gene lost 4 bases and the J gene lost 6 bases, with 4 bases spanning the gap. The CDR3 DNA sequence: TGTGCCAGCAGTTGGGCCAATGAGCAGTTCTTC. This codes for CASSWANEQFF.

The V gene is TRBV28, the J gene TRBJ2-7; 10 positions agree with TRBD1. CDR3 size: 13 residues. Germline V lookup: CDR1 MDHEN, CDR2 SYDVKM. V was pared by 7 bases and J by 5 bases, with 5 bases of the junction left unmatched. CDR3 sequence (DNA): TGTGCCAGCAAGGAGACAGGGGGCCACGAGCAGTACTTC. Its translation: CASKETGGHEQYF.

In DNA form, the CDR3 reads TGTGCCAGCAGCTTAGACCTCCATCCAGATACGCAGTATTTT. As protein: CASSLDLHPDTQYF. V gene TRBV7-9 combines with J gene TRBJ2-3; D gene unclear. Deletions cut 1 base from V and 4 bases from J, with 9 bases between. Germline CDR1 reads SEHNR; CDR2 reads FQNEAQ (reference sequence). The CDR3 runs to 14 residues. Full variable domain (remainder filled in from reference TRBV7-9 and TRBJ2-3): DTGVSQNPRHKITKRGQNVTFRCDPISEHNRLYWYRQTLGQGPEFLTYFQNEAQLEKSRLLSDRFSAERPKGSFSTLEIQRTEQGDSAMYLCASSLDLHPDTQYFGPGTRLTVL.

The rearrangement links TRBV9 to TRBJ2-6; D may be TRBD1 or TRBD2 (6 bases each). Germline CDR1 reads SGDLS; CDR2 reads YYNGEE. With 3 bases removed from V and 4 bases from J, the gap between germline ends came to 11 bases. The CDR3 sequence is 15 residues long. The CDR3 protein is CASSGGGSGANVLTF. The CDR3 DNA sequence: TGTGCCAGCAGCGGAGGGGGGTCAGGGGCCAACGTCCTGACTTTC. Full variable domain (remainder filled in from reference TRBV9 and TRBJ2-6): DSGVTQTPKHLITATGQRVTLRCSPRSGDLSVYWYQQSLDQGLQFLIQYYNGEERAKGNILERFSAQQFPDLHSELNLSSLELGDSALYFCASSGGGSGANVLTFGAGSRLTVL.

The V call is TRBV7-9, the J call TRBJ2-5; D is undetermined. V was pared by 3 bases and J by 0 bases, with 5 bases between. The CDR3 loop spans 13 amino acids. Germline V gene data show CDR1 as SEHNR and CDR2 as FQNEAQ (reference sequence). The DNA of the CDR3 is TGTGCCAGCAGCTTTGGGTACCAAGAGACCCAGTACTTC. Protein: CASSFGYQETQYF.

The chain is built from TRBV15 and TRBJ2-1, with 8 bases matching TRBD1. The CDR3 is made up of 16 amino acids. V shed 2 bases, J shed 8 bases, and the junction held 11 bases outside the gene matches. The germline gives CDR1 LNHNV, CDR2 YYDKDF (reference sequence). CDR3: CATSRQRPDRGDEQFF. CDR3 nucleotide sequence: TGTGCCACCAGCAGACAAAGGCCCGACAGGGGCGATGAGCAGTTCTTC.

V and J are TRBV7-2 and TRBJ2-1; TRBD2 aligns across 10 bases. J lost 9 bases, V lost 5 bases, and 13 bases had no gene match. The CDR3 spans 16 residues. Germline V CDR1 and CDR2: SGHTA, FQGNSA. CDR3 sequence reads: CASSPTAGGFQGEQFF. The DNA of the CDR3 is TGTGCCAGCAGCCCGACAGCGGGAGGGTTTCAGGGTGAGCAGTTCTTC.

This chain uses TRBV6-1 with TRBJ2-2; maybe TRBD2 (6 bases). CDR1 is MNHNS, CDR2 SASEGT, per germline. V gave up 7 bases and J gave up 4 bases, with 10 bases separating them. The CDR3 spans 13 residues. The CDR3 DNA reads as TGTGCCAGCAACCCCGGGAGCACCGGGGAGCTGTTTTTT. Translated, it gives CASNPGSTGELFF.

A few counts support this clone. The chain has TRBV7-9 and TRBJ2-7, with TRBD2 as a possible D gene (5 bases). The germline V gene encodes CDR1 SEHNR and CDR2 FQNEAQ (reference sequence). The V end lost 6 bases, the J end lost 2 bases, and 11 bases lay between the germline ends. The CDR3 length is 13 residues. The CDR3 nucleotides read TGTGCCAGCAGTTCAGGACTGACCTACGAGCAGTACTTC. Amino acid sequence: CASSSGLTYEQYF.

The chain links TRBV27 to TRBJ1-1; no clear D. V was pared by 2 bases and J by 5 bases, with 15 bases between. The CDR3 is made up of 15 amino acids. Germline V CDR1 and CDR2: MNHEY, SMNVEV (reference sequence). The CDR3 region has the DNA TGTGCCAGCAGTTTAACCTCCGGGAGCTATACTGAAGCTTTCTTT. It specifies CASSLTSGSYTEAFF.

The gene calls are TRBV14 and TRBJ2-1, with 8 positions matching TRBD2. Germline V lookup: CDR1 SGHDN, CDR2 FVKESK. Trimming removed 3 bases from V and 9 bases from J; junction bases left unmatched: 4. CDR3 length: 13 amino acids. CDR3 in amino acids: CASSQWTSPEQFF. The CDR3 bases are TGTGCCAGCAGCCAGTGGACTAGCCCTGAGCAGTTCTTC.

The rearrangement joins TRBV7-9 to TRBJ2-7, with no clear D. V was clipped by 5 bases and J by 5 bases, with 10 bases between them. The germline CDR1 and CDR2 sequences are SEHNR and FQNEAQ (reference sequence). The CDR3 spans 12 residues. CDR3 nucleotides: TGTGCCAGCAGCCACCGCCGCGACGAGCAGTACTTC. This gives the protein CASSHRRDEQYF.

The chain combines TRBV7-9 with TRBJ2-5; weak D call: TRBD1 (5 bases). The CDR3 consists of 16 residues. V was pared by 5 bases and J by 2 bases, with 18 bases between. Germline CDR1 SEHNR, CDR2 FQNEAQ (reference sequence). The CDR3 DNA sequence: TGTGCCAGCAGCGCAACCAAAGACAGAGTACAAGAGACCCAGTACTTC. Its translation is CASSATKDRVQETQYF. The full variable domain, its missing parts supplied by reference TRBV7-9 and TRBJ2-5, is DTGVSQNPRHKITKRGQNVTFRCDPISEHNRLYWYRQTLGQGPEFLTYFQNEAQLEKSRLLSDRFSAERPKGSFSTLEIQRTEQGDSAMYLCASSATKDRVQETQYFGPGTRLLVL.

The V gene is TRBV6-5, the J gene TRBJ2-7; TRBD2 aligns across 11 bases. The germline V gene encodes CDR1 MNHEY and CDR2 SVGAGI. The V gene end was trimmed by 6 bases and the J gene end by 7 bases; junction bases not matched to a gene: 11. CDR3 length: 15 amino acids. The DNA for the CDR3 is TGTGCCAGCAGGCCTACTAGCGGGAGTAGTGGTGAGCAGTACTTC. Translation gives CASRPTSGSSGEQYF.

In DNA form, the CDR3 reads TGCAGCGTTGACGGGGGGGCCAAAAACATTCAGTACTTC. It encodes CSVDGGAKNIQYF. The gene calls are TRBV29-1 and TRBJ2-4, with 7 bases that match TRBD2. The CDR3 runs 13 residues. The germline V gene encodes CDR1 SQVTM and CDR2 ANQGSEA. Germline trimming cut 3 bases from V and 1 base from J; bases unmatched to any gene: 0.

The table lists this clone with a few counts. The DNA for the CDR3 is TGCGCCAGCAGCCAAGGGGAGGTGCAGTTCTTC. This encodes CASSQGEVQFF. The chain carries TRBV4-1 and TRBJ2-1, with D perhaps TRBD2 (6 bases). The CDR3 is 11 amino acids. CDR1 and CDR2 (germline): MGHRA, YSYEKL. Trimming took off 1 base at V and 12 bases at J, with 7 bases between the two ends.

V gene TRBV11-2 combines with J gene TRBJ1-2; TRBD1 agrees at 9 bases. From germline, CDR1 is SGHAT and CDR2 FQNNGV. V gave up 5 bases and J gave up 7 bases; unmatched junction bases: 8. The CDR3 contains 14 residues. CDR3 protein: CASSVRQGVSGYTF. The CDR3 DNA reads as TGTGCCAGCAGCGTACGACAGGGGGTATCTGGCTACACCTTC.

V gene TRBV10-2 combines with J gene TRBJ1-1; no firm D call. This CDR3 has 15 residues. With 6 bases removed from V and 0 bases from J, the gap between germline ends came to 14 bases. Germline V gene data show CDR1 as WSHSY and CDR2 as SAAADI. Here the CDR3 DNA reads TGCGCCAGCAGCTGGGGAACAGAAGTGAACACTGAAGCTTTCTTT. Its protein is CASSWGTEVNTEAFF.

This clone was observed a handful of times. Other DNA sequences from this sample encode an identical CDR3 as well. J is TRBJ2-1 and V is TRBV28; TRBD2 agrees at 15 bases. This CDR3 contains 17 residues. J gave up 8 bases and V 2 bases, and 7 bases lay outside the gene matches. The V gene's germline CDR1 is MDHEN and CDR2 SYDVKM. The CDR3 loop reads CASSLGLAGGPLYEQFF. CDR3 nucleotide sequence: TGTGCCAGCAGTTTAGGACTAGCGGGAGGGCCTCTCTATGAGCAGTTCTTC.

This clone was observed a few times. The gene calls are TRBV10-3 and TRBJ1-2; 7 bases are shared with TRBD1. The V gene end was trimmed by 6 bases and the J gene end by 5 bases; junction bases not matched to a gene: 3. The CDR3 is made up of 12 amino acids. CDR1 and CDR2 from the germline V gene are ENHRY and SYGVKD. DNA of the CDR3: TGTGCCATCAGCGACAGGGAGTATGGCTACACCTTC. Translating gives CAISDREYGYTF.

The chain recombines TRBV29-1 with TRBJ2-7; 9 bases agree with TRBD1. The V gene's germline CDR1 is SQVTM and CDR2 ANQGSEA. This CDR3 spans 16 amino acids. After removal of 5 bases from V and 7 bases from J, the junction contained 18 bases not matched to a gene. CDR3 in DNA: TGCAGCGTTCACTCCTCCCGGGACAGGGTGTCGGGTGAGCAGTACTTC. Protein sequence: CSVHSSRDRVSGEQYF.

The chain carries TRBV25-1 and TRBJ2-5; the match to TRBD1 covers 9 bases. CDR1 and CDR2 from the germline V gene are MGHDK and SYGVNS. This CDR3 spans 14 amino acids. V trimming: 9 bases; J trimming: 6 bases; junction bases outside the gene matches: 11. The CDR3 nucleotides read TGTGCCAGAACAGGGGGCAGGGAAGGGAAGACCCAGTACTTC. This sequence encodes CARTGGREGKTQYF.

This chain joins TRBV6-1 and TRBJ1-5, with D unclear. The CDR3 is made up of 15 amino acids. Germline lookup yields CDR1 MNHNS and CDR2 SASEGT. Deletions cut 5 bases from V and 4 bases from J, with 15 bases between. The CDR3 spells CASSLSWRLNQPQHF. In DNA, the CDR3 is TGTGCCAGCAGTTTATCTTGGCGCTTAAATCAGCCCCAGCATTTT.